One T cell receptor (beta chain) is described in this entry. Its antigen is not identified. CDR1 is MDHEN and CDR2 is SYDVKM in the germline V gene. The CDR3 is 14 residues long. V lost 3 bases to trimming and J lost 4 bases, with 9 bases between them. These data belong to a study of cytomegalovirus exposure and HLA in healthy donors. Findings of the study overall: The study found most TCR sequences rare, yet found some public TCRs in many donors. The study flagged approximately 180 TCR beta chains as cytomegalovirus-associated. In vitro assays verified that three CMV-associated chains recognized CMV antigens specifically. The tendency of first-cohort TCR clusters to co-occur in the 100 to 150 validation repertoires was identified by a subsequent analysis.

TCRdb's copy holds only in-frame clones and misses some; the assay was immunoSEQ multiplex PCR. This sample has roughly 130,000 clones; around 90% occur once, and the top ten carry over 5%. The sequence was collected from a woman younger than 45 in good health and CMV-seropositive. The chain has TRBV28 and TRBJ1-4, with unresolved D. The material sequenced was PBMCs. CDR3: CASSLGSINEKLFF. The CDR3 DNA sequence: TGTGCCAGCAGTTTGGGCAGTATTAATGAAAAACTGTTTTTT. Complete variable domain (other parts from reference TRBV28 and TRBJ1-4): DVKVTQSSRYLVKRTGEKVFLECVQDMDHENMFWYRQDPGLGLRLIYFSYDVKMKEKGDIPEGYSVSREKKERFSLILESASTNQTSMYLCASSLGSINEKLFFGSGTQLSVL.